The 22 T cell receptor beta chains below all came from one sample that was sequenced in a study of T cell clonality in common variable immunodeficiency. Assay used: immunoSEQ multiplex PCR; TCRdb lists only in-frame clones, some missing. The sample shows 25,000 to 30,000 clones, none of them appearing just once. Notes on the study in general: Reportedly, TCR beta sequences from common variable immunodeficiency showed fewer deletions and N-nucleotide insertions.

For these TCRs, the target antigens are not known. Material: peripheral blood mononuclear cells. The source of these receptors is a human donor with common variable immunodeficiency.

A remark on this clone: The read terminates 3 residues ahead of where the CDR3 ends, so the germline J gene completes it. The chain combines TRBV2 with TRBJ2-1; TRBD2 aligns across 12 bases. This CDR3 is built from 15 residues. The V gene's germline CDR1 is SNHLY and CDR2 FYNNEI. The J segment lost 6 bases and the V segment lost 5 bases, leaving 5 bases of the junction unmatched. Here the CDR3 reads CASSTGLAGRNEQFF. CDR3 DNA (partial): TGTGCCAGCAGTACCGGACTAGCGGGGCGCAATGAG.

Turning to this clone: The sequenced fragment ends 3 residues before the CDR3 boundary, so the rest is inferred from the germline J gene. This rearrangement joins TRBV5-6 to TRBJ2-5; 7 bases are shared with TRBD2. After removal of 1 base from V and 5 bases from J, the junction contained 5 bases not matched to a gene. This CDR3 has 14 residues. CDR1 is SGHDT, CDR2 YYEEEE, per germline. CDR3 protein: CASSLSGGRETQYF. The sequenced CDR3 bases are TGTGCCAGCAGCTTGTCGGGGGGACGGGAGACC.

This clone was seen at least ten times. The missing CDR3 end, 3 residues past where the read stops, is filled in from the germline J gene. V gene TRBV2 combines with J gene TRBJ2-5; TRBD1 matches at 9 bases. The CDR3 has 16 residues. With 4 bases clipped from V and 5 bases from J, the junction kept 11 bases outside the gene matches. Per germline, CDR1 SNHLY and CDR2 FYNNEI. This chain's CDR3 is CASSVYRDRVGETQYF. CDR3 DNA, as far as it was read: TGTGCCAGCAGTGTTTATAGGGACAGGGTTGGGGAGACC.

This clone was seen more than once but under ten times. The CDR3 DNA, read in part, is TGTGCCAGTAGTCAAGGGGGCTGGGATGAG. Translating it yields CASSQGGWDE. In full, the CDR3 reads CASSQGGWDEQFF. V is TRBV19 and J is TRBJ2-1; 7 bases align to TRBD1. The sequenced fragment ends 3 residues before the CDR3 boundary, so the rest is inferred from the germline J gene. The ends lost 5 bases at V and 8 bases at J; junction bases unmatched: 6. Germline CDR1 and CDR2: LNHDA and SQIVND (reference sequence). The CDR3 sequence is 13 residues long. Using reference TRBV19 and TRBJ2-1 for the parts outside the CDR3, the full variable domain is DGGITQSPKYLFRKEGQNVTLSCEQNLNHDAMYWYRQDPGQGLRLIYYSQIVNDFQKGDIAEGYSVSREKKESFPLTVTSAQKNPTAFYLCASSQGGWDEQFFGPGTRLTVL.

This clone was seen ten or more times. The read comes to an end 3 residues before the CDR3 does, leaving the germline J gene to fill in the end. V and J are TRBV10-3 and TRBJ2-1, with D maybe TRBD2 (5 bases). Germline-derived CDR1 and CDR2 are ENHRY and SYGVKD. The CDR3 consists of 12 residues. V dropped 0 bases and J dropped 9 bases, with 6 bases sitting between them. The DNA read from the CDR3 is TGTGCCATCAGTGAGTCAGAGGGTGAG. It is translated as CAISESEGE. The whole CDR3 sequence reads CAISESEGEQFF.

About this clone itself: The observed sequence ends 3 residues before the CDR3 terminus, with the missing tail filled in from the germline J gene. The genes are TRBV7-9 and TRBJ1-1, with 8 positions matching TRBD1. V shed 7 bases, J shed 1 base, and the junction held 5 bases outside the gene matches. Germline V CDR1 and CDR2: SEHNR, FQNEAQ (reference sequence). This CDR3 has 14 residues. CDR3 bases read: TGTGCCAGCATTCGTACAGGGGGGAACACTGAA. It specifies CASIRTGGNTE. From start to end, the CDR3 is CASIRTGGNTEAFF.

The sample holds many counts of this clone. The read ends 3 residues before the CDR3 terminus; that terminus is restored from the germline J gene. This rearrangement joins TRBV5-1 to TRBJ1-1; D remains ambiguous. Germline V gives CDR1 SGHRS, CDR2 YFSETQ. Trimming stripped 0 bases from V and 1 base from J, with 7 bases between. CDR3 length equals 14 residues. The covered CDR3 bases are TGCGCCAGCAGCTTGGGGCCAGAGAACACTGAA. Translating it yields CASSLGPENTE. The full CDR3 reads CASSLGPENTEAFF.

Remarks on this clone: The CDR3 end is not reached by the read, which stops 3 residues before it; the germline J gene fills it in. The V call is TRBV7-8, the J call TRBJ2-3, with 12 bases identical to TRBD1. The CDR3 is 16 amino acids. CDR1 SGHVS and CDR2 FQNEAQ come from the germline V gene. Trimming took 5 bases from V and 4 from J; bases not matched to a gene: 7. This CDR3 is CASSLRDRGLADTQYF. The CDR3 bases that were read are TGTGCCAGCAGCCTCCGGGACAGGGGGCTCGCAGATACG.

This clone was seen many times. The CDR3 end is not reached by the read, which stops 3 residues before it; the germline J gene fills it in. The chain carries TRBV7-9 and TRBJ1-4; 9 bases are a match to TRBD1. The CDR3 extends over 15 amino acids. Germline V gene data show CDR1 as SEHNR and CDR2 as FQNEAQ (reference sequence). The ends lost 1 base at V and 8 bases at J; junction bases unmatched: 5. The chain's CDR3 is CASSLVGTGKEKLFF. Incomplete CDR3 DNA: TGTGCCAGCAGCTTAGTTGGGACAGGGAAAGAAAAA.

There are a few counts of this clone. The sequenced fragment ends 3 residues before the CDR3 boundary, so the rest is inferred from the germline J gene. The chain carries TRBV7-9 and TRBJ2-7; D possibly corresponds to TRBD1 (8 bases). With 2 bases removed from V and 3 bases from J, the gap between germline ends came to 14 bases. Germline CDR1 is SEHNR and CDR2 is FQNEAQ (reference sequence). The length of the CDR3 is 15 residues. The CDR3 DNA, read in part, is TGTGCCAGCAGCTTAACAGGGGGGGCTGACTACGAG. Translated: CASSLTGGADYE. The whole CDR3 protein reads CASSLTGGADYEQYF.

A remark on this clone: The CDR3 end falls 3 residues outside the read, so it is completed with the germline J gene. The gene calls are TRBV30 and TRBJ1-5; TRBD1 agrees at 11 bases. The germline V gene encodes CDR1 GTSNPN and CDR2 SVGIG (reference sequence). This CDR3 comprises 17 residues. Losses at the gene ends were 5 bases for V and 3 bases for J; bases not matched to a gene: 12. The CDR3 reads CAWSPRRTGGVNQPQHF. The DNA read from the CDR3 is TGTGCCTGGTCCCCTCGGCGGACAGGGGGCGTCAATCAGCCC.

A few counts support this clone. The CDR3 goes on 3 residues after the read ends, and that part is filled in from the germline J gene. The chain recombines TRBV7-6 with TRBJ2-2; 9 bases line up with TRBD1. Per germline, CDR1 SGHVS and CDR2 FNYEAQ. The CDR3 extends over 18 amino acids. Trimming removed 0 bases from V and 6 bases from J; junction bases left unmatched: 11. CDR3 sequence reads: CASSLAGRDREWAGELFF. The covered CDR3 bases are TGTGCCAGCAGCTTAGCCGGGCGGGACAGGGAATGGGCCGGGGAG.

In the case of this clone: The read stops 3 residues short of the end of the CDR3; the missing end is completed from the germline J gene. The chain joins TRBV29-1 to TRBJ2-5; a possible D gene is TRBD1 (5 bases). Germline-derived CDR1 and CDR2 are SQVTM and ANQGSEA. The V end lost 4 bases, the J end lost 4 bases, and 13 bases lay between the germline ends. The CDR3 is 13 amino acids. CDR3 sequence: CSVASGFGETQYF. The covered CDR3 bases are TGCAGCGTTGCATCAGGGTTTGGAGAGACC.

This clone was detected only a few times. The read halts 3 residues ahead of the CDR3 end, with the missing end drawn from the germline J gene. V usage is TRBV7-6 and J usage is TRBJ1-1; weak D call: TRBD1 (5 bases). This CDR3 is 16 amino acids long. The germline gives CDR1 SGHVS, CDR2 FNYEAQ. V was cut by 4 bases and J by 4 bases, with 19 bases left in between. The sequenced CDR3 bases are TGTGCCAGCAGCTCGCTAGAAGGGGTTTTGGGCACTGAA. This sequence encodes CASSSLEGVLGTE. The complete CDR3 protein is CASSSLEGVLGTEAFF. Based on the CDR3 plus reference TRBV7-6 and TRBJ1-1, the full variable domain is GAGVSQSPRYKVTKRGQDVALRCDPISGHVSLYWYRQALGQGPEFLTYFNYEAQQDKSGLPNDRFSAERPEGSISTLTIQRTEQRDSAMYRCASSSLEGVLGTEAFFGQGTRLTVV.

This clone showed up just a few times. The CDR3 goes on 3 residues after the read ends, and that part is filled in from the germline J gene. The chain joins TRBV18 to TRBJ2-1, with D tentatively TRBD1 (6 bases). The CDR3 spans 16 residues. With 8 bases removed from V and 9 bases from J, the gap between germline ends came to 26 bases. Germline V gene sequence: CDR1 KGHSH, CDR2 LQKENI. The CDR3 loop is CASPGLGERKGGEQFF. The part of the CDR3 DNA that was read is TGTGCCAGCCCAGGCCTGGGGGAGCGCAAAGGGGGTGAG.

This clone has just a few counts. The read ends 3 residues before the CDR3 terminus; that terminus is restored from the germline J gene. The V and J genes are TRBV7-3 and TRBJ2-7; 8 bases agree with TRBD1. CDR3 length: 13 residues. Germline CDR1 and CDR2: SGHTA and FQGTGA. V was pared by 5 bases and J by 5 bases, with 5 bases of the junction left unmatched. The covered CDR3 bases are TGTGCCAGCAGCCGGACAGGGACTGACGAG. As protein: CASSRTGTDE. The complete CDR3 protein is CASSRTGTDEQYF.

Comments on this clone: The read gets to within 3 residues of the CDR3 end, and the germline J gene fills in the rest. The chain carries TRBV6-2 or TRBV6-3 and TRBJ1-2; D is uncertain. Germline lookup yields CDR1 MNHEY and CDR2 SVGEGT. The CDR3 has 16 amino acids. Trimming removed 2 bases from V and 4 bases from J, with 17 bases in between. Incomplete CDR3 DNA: TGTGCCAGCAGTTACGGTTTCGGACTGACTACCTATGGC. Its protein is CASSYGFGLTTYG. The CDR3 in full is CASSYGFGLTTYGYTF.

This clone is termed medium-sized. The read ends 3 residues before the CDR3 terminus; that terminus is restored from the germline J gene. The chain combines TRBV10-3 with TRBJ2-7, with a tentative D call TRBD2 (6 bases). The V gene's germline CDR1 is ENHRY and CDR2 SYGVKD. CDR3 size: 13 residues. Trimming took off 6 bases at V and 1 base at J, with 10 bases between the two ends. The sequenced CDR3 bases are TGTGCCATCAGGGCGGGGTCTTCCTACGAG. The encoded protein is CAIRAGSSYE. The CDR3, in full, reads CAIRAGSSYEQYF.

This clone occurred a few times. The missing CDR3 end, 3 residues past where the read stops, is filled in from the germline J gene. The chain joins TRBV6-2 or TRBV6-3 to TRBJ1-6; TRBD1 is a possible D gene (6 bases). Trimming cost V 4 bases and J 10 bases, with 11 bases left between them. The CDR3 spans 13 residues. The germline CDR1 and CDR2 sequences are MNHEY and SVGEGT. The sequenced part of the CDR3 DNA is TGTGCCAGCAGTTCAGGGGAGGTCTCACCC. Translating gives CASSSGEVSP. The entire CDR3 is CASSSGEVSPLHF.

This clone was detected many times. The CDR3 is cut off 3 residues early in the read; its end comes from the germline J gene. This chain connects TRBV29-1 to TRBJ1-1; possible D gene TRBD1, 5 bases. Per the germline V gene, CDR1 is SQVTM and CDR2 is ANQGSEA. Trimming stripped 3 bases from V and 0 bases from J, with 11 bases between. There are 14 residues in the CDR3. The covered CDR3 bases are TGCAGCGTTGATTATGGAGGGGTGAACACTGAA. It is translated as CSVDYGGVNTE. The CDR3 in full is CSVDYGGVNTEAFF.

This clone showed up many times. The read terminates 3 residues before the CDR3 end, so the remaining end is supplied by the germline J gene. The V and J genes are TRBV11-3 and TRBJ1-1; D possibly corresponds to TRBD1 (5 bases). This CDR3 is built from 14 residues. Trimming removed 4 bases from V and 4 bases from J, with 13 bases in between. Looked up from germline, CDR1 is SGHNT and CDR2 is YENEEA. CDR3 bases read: TGTGCCAGCAGCTCCAACCCTAGGGGCACTGAA. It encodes CASSSNPRGTE. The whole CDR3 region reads CASSSNPRGTEAFF.

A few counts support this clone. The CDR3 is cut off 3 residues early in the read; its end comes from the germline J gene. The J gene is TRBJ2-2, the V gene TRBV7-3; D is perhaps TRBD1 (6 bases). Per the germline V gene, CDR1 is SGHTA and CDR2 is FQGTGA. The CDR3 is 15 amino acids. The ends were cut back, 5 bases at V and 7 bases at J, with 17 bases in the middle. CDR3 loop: CASSPTGLLGGELFF. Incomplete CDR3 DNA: TGTGCCAGCAGCCCGACAGGACTTTTGGGCGGGGAG.